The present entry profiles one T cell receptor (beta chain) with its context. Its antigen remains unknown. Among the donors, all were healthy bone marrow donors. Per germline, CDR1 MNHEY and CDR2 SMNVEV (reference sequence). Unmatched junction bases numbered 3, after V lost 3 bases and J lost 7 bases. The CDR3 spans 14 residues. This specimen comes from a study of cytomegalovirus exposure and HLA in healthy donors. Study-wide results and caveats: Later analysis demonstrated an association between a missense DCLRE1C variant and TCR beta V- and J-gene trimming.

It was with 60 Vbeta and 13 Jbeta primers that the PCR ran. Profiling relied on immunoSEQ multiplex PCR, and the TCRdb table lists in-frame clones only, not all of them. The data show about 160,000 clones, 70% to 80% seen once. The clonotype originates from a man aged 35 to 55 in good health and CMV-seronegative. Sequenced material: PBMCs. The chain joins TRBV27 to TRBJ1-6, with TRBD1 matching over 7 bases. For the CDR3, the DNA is TGTGCCAGCAGTTTCGACAGGGAGAATTCACCCCTCCACTTT. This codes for CASSFDRENSPLHF.